This T cell receptor (beta chain) was observed in a study of early T cells in non-severe SARS-CoV-2 infection. Individual cDNA molecules carried attached unique molecular identifiers. TCRdb called the 5' RACE reads again in MiXCR, with one record for every CDR3 protein. The sample contains tens of thousands of distinct CDR3 sequences, roughly 10% of which appear only once. For this clonotype: What it binds is unknown.

Findings and limits, study-wide: Matches to VDJdb favored anti-spike CD8 responses and missed private and CD4 specificities.

This TCR was sampled from an adult who was a healthcare worker with PCR-confirmed SARS-CoV-2 infection or an uninfected control (not recorded which). The source was whole blood, collected at baseline.

The CDR3 bases are TGCGCCAGCAGCCTGGGCAGGTTGAACACTGAAGCTTTCTTT. This translates into CASSLGRLNTEAFF. The gene calls are TRBV4-1 and TRBJ1-1; D remains ambiguous. Trimming removed 4 bases from V and 0 bases from J, with 9 bases in between. This CDR3 contains 14 residues. Germline values: CDR1 MGHRA, CDR2 YSYEKL.